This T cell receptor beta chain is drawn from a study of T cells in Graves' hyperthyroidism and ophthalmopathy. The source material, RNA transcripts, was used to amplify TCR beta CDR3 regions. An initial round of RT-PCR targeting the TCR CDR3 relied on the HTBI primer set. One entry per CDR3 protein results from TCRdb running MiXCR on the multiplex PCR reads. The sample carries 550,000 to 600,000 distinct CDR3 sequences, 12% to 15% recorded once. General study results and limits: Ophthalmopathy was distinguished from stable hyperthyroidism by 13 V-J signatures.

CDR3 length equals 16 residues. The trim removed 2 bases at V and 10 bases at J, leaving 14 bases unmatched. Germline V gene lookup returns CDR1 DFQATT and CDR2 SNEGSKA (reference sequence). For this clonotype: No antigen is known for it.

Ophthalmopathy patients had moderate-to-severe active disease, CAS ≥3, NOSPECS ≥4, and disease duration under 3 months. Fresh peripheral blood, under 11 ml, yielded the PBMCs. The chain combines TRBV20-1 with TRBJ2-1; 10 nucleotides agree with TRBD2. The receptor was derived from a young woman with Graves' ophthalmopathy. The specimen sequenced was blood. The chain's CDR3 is CSARSLAGVGVREQFF. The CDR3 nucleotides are TGCAGTGCTAGAAGCCTAGCGGGAGTCGGGGTTCGGGAGCAGTTCTTC.